The following is a TCR beta chain sequence with its context. As yet, its antigen is unknown. Germline V gives CDR1 GTSNPN, CDR2 SVGIG (reference sequence). This CDR3 is 13 amino acids long. Trimming cost V 4 bases and J 5 bases, with 14 bases left between them. This sample is part of a study of T cell responses to AZD1222 COVID-19 vaccine. Profiling relied on immunoSEQ multiplex PCR, and the TCRdb table lists in-frame clones only, not all of them. The data hold around 70,000 clones, with 75% to 90% observed a single time. Study results and caveats: Baseline serology detected seropositivity in only six or seven AZD1222 recipients. Targeting of unmutated variant regions was reportedly seen in nearly half of spike-specific TCRs. Spike-wide vaccine-associated CD4 TCRs dominated at 160-218 and 743-854.

This sequence joins TRBV30 and TRBJ1-1; no clear D. The material was peripheral blood, obtained on day 0 of AZD1222 vaccination. This TCR derives from an adult in good health. The CDR3 region is CAWKVELRTEAFF. The DNA of the CDR3 is TGTGCCTGGAAGGTAGAATTGAGAACTGAAGCTTTCTTT.